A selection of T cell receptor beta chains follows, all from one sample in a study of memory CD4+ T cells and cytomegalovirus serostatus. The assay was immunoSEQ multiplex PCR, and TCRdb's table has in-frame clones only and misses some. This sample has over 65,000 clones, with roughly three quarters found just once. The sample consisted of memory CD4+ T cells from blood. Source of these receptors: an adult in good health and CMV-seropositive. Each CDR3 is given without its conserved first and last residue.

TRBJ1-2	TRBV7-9	ASSLRGVHGYT
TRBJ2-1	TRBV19	ASSTPGGGGNNEQF
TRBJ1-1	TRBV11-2	ASSSSHRRGAF
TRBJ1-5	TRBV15	ATSRLTLDSYYSNQPQH
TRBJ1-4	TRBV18	ASSLIGLPDTNEKLF
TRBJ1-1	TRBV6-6	ASSQGGDTTEAF
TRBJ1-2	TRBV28	ASSLGGYNYGYT
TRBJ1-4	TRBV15	ATSSLRGPSREKLF
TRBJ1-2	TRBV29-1	SAGEDNYGYT
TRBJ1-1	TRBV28	ASSPPGGLSTEAF
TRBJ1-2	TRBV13	ASSPRGFESFDT
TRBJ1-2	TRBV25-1	ASSERAGPGYGYT
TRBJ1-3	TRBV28	ASSGTLNTIY
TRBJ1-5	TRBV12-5	ASAIDRDQPQH
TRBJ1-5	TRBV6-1	ASTEGGPGQPQH
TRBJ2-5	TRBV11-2	ASSLGVIAQETQY
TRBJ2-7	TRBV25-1	ASSELGPGKDEQY
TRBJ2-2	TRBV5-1	ASLSGSGSLNTGELF
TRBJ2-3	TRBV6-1	ASSAGRDLDTQY
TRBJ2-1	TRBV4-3	ASSPNPGLAGSEQF
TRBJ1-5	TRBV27	ASSEYRGEDQPQH
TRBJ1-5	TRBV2	ASRERDSRNQPQH
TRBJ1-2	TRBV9	ASSVENFAGRNYGYT
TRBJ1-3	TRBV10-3	AISETGNTIY
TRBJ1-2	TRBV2	ASRGGSGYT
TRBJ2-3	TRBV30	AWSWGTDTQY
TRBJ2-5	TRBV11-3	ASSLDGIGQY
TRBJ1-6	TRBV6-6	ASRDRDDSPLH
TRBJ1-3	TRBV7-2	ASSLAGTGGNTIY
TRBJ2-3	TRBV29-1	SVGLERDTQY
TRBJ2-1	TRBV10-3	AISWRSYNEQF
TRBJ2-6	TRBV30	AWKAGSGANVLT
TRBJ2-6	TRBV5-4	ASHPPKGAGANVLT
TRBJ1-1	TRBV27	ASSPKGEWPTEAF
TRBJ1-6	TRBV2	ATGASGQGYSPLH
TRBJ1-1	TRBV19	ASSTWTGGATEAF
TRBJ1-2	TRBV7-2	ASSPDGQYGYT
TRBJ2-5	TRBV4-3	ASSQTGAWETQY
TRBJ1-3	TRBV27	ASSKGQYPRNTIY
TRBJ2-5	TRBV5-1	ASSLEGSGVKTQY
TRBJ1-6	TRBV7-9	ASSLAEGGSPLH
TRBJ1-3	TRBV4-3	ASSQDAQGNTIY
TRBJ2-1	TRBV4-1	ASSQGGLAGGQEQF
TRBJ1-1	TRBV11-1	ASSSYTGSF
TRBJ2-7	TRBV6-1	ASTEGGHKYEQY
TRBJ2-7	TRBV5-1	ASSPGLAGGMTYEQY
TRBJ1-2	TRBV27	AGSLTYSNYGYT
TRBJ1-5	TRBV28	ASTPGRGSNQPQH
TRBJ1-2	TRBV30	AWSVSQGGNYGYT
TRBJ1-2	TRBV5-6	ASSLRSGGHYGYT
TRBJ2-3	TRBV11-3	ASSLGSGPTDTQY
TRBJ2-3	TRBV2	ASRGSIWDGTDTQY
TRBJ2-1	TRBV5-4	ASSLFLRTSNEQF
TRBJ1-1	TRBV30	AWRGVDEAF
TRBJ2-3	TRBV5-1	ASSYLYTDTQY
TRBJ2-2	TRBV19	ASSIGQRGTGELF
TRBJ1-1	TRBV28	ASTPRRTGTRNTEAF